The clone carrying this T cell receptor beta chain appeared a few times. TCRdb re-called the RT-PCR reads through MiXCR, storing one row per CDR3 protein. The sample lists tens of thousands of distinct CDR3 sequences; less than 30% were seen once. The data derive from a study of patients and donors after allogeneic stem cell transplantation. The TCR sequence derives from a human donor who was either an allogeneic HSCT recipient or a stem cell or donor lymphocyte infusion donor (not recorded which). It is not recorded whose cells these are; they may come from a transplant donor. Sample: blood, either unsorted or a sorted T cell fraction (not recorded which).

For the CDR3, the DNA is TGCGCCAGCAGCTTGTGGCAGGGGGCCACAGATACGCAGTATTTT. The encoded protein is CASSLWQGATDTQYF. This chain links TRBV5-1 with TRBJ2-3, with TRBD1 matching over 8 bases. V gave up 1 base and J gave up 2 bases; unmatched junction bases: 3. The germline gives CDR1 SGHRS, CDR2 YFSETQ. CDR3 length equals 15 residues.